The next 22 T cell receptor beta chains were all read from a single sample in a study of T cells expressing NK-cell markers. TCRdb reanalyzed the 5' RACE reads and collapses them to one entry per CDR3 protein, without DNA. The repertoire table contains almost 450,000 distinct CDR3 sequences. The sequencing input was blood T cells: a sorted CD56 or NKG2C T cell subset, CD4+ or CD8+ T cells, or bulk PBMC T cells (not recorded which). The origin of the receptors is a woman aged 18 to 75 in good health.

The V gene is TRBV12-3 or TRBV12-4, the J gene TRBJ2-2; TCRdb picks TRBD1, but there is no DNA to check that call. The CDR3 has 13 amino acids. The chain's CDR3 is CASSLGPSGELFF.

V and J are TRBV12-3 or TRBV12-4 and TRBJ2-2. The CDR3 runs 13 residues. CDR3 sequence reads: CASSSRQDGELFF.

This chain connects TRBV15 to TRBJ2-5. Germline V CDR1 and CDR2: LNHNV, YYDKDF (reference sequence). This CDR3 is built from 16 residues. The CDR3 loop reads CATSSGWVTAQETQYF.

This CDR3 is CASSIDQGPYEQYF. The gene calls are TRBV19 and TRBJ2-7. The CDR3 length is 14 residues. Germline V CDR1 and CDR2: LNHDA, SQIVND (reference sequence).

CDR3 amino acids: CASSPEINYGYTF. The chain is built from TRBV12-3 or TRBV12-4 and TRBJ1-2. The CDR3 totals 13 residues.

The rearrangement joins TRBV29-1 to TRBJ2-1; without DNA, the TCRdb call of TRBD1 cannot be checked. CDR1 is SQVTM, CDR2 ANQGSEA, per germline. CDR3 size: 14 residues. The CDR3 sequence: CSVEGRGSYNEQFF.

The rearrangement links TRBV6-1 to TRBJ1-4. Looked up from germline, CDR1 is MNHNS and CDR2 is SASEGT. This CDR3 has 15 amino acids. Here the CDR3 reads CASRPGGGTNEKLFF.

V is TRBV9 and J is TRBJ2-3; TCRdb's D gene call, TRBD2, goes unchecked for lack of DNA. The CDR3 contains 17 residues. The germline V gene has CDR1 SGDLS and CDR2 YYNGEE. CDR3 protein: CASSAPYNTSATDTQYF.

The chain joins TRBV5-6 to TRBJ1-4; TCRdb gives TRBD1 as the D gene, but with no DNA this cannot be confirmed. Germline V gene sequence: CDR1 SGHDT, CDR2 YYEEEE. CDR3 length: 15 residues. The CDR3 protein is CASSVKGGPNEKLFF.

J is TRBJ2-1 and V is TRBV4-3; the TCRdb D gene call, TRBD1, has no DNA to confirm it. The CDR3 runs 16 residues. Germline CDR1 is LGHNA and CDR2 is YSLEER. CDR3 region: CASSQGGYVRANEQFF.

The chain recombines TRBV9 with TRBJ2-1. In germline, CDR1 is SGDLS, CDR2 YYNGEE. The CDR3 sequence is 13 residues long. CDR3 residues: CASSGYVGNEQFF.

The chain employs TRBV9 and TRBJ2-3; lacking DNA, the TRBD2 call made by TCRdb goes unchecked. The CDR3 spans 16 residues. The germline gives CDR1 SGDLS, CDR2 YYNGEE. CDR3 sequence reads: CASSESLAGGPDTQYF.

The chain couples TRBV29-1 to TRBJ2-3; TCRdb calls TRBD1, which cannot be checked without DNA. The CDR3 has 17 amino acids. Germline CDR1 SQVTM, CDR2 ANQGSEA. The CDR3 loop is CSGSQRDSHASTDTQYF.

V usage is TRBV27 and J usage is TRBJ2-1; TCRdb names TRBD1, which stays unverified in the absence of DNA. The CDR3 sequence is 13 residues long. Germline CDR1 reads MNHEY; CDR2 reads SMNVEV (reference sequence). The CDR3 loop reads CASSPAPVNEQFF.

This chain joins TRBV20-1 and TRBJ2-3; TCRdb's assignment of TRBD2 cannot be checked, as there is no DNA. Per germline, CDR1 DFQATT and CDR2 SNEGSKA (reference sequence). The CDR3 has 14 amino acids. CDR3 amino acids: CSAEGLAGGDTQYF.

The J gene is TRBJ2-7, the V gene TRBV7-3; TCRdb lists TRBD2, though no DNA is available to test this call. CDR1 and CDR2 (germline): SGHTA, FQGTGA. The CDR3 covers 13 residues. Here the CDR3 reads CASSSGWGSEQYF.

This rearrangement joins TRBV5-1 to TRBJ2-3. CDR3 length equals 14 residues. Germline loops: CDR1 SGHRS, CDR2 YFSETQ. CDR3 in amino acids: CASSLTISTDTQYF.

The gene calls are TRBV9 and TRBJ2-1; TCRdb picks TRBD1, but there is no DNA to check that call. The CDR3 covers 15 residues. Germline CDR1 and CDR2: SGDLS and YYNGEE. Here the CDR3 reads CASSVEGGDYNEQFF. Drawing the rest from reference TRBV9 and TRBJ2-1, the complete variable domain is DSGVTQTPKHLITATGQRVTLRCSPRSGDLSVYWYQQSLDQGLQFLIQYYNGEERAKGNILERFSAQQFPDLHSELNLSSLELGDSALYFCASSVEGGDYNEQFFGPGTRLTVL.

This sequence joins TRBV14 and TRBJ1-1. CDR1 SGHDN and CDR2 FVKESK come from the germline V gene. The CDR3 runs to 16 residues. This chain's CDR3 is CASSQETGYLDTEAFF. Full variable domain (outside the CDR3, taken from reference TRBV14 and TRBJ1-1): EAGVTQFPSHSVIEKGQTVTLRCDPISGHDNLYWYRRVMGKEIKFLLHFVKESKQDESGMPNNRFLAERTGGTYSTLKVQPAELEDSGVYFCASSQETGYLDTEAFFGQGTRLTVV.

J is TRBJ2-2 and V is TRBV6-1; TCRdb's D call, TRBD2, is unchecked because there is no DNA. This CDR3 has 14 amino acids. The V gene's germline CDR1 is MNHNS and CDR2 SASEGT. The CDR3 loop reads CASRETVPTGELFF.

The chain joins TRBV12-3 or TRBV12-4 to TRBJ2-1; TCRdb gives TRBD2 as the D gene, but with no DNA this cannot be confirmed. This CDR3 has 13 residues. CDR3 sequence: CASNPQRGDEQFF.

The V call is TRBV7-2, the J call TRBJ2-3; TCRdb gives TRBD1 as the D gene, but with no DNA this cannot be confirmed. This CDR3 has 16 residues. Germline-derived CDR1 and CDR2 are SGHTA and FQGNSA. CDR3: CASSKAAGAYTDTQYF.